The 15 T cell receptor beta chains listed next were all sequenced from one sample in a study of cytomegalovirus exposure and HLA in healthy donors. 13 Jbeta primers and 60 Vbeta primers were used for the PCR. TCRdb's copy holds only in-frame clones and misses some; the assay was immunoSEQ multiplex PCR. The sample's table shows 130,000 or so clones. The specimen sequenced was PBMCs. Every receptor here comes from a woman aged 60-70 years in good health and CMV-seronegative.

The chain couples TRBV6-1 to TRBJ2-7; 9 positions agree with TRBD2. Germline V gives CDR1 MNHNS, CDR2 SASEGT. The CDR3 has 15 residues. With V trimmed by 7 bases and J by 3 bases, 10 bases remained unmatched. CDR3 sequence reads: CASTLVREGLYEQYF. CDR3 in DNA: TGTGCCAGCACCCTGGTGCGGGAGGGCCTCTACGAGCAGTACTTC.

V gene TRBV25-1 combines with J gene TRBJ2-7, with 10 bases lining up with TRBD1. V lost 6 bases and J lost 3; bases outside the gene matches: 2. The germline V gene encodes CDR1 MGHDK and CDR2 SYGVNS. This CDR3 region has 13 residues. DNA of the CDR3: TGTGCCAGCAGGGGGGACAGGGGCTACGAGCAGTACTTC. Protein: CASRGDRGYEQYF.

This chain joins TRBV1 and TRBJ2-5; TRBD2 reflects the table's D call only, with no check against the DNA. TRBV1 is tagged as a pseudogene. CDR3 length: 21 amino acids. CDR3 sequence (DNA): TGCACCAGCAGCCAAGACGACGGCCTCATGAGAGCGGGGGGGCCCAAGGAGACCCAGTACTTC. Its protein is CTSSQDDGLMRAGGPKETQYF.

A note on this clone: Different DNA sequences within this sample yield the same CDR3. This chain links TRBV13 with TRBJ2-1, with TRBD2 matching 7 bases. Unmatched junction bases numbered 9, after V lost 6 bases and J lost 4 bases. Germline V gene data show CDR1 as PRHDT and CDR2 as FYEKMQ (reference sequence). This CDR3 region has 15 residues. Here the CDR3 reads CASRTSLSSYNEQFF. The CDR3 DNA reads TGTGCCAGCAGGACTAGCCTGAGCTCTTACAATGAGCAGTTCTTC. Supplemented by reference TRBV13 and TRBJ2-1, the full variable domain reads AAGVIQSPRHLIKEKRETATLKCYPIPRHDTVYWYQQGPGQDPQFLISFYEKMQSDKGSIPDRFSAQQFSDYHSELNMSSLELGDSALYFCASRTSLSSYNEQFFGPGTRLTVL.

This chain uses TRBV11-3 with TRBJ2-1; D may be TRBD1 (6 bases). The V gene lost 2 bases and the J gene lost 3 bases, with 14 bases spanning the gap. Germline V CDR1 and CDR2: SGHNT, YENEEA. This CDR3 region has 16 residues. The CDR3 DNA reads as TGTGCCAGCAGCTTAAGGGCAGGGGACCACTACAATGAGCAGTTCTTC. Encoded protein: CASSLRAGDHYNEQFF. Complete variable domain (other parts from reference TRBV11-3 and TRBJ2-1): EAGVVQSPRYKIIEKKQPVAFWCNPISGHNTLYWYLQNLGQGPELLIRYENEEAVDDSQLPKDRFSAERLKGVDSTLKIQPAELGDSAVYLCASSLRAGDHYNEQFFGPGTRLTVL.

The J gene is TRBJ2-2, the V gene TRBV18, with 7 bases that match TRBD2. CDR3 size: 18 residues. The germline V gene has CDR1 KGHSH and CDR2 LQKENI. The V and J ends lost 0 bases and 0 bases, in that order; junction bases with no gene match: 7. Written as DNA, the CDR3 is TGTGCCAGCTCACCACCCCTCCGGGACTACCCGAACACCGGGGAGCTGTTTTTT. Translating gives CASSPPLRDYPNTGELFF.

The chain is built from TRBV2 and TRBJ1-5; 8 nucleotides line up with TRBD1. The germline CDR1 and CDR2 sequences are SNHLY and FYNNEI. CDR3 length equals 17 residues. Trimming took 6 bases from V and 2 from J; bases not matched to a gene: 12. DNA for the CDR3: TGTGCCAGCAGAGACAGGGGCTCCCCCGGTGGCAATCAGCCCCAGCATTTT. It translates to CASRDRGSPGGNQPQHF.

This sequence joins TRBV5-1 and TRBJ2-6, with D perhaps TRBD1 (6 bases). The V gene's germline CDR1 is SGHRS and CDR2 YFSETQ. The V end lost 0 bases, the J end lost 0 bases, and 16 bases lay between the germline ends. The length of the CDR3 is 19 residues. This chain's CDR3 is CASSLVPGHQSSGANVLTF. CDR3 DNA: TGCGCCAGCAGCTTGGTCCCGGGACACCAGAGCTCTGGGGCCAACGTCCTGACTTTC.

This chain links TRBV18 with TRBJ1-1; D remains ambiguous. CDR3 size: 15 residues. V shed 5 bases and J shed 4 bases, with 17 bases lying between them. CDR1 and CDR2 (germline): KGHSH, LQKENI. In DNA form, the CDR3 reads TGTGCCAGCTCAAGCACGGAGGGTTGGGGCACTGAAGCTTTCTTT. This codes for CASSSTEGWGTEAFF.

This chain links TRBV5-1 with TRBJ2-1; 7 bases map to TRBD1. In germline, CDR1 is SGHRS, CDR2 YFSETQ. J lost 5 bases, V lost 5 bases, and 13 bases had no gene match. The CDR3 has 16 amino acids. CDR3 DNA: TGCGCCAGCAGGCCCCTTCCGACAGGGTGGGACAATGAGCAGTTCTTC. It translates to CASRPLPTGWDNEQFF.

The gene calls are TRBV18 and TRBJ2-3; D perhaps matches TRBD2 (5 bases). The CDR3 covers 18 residues. From germline, CDR1 is KGHSH and CDR2 LQKENI. Deletions cut 4 bases from V and 2 bases from J, with 22 bases between. The CDR3 sequence: CASSRREGFTTITDTQYF. CDR3 in DNA: TGTGCCAGCTCACGCCGGGAAGGTTTTACCACTATCACAGATACGCAGTATTTT.

The chain joins TRBV5-1 to TRBJ2-7; 9 nucleotides line up with TRBD1. The CDR3 spans 14 residues. The ends lost 2 bases at V and 3 bases at J; junction bases unmatched: 3. Germline loops: CDR1 SGHRS, CDR2 YFSETQ. CDR3 coding DNA: TGCGCCAGCAGCTTCCGGGACAGGGACTACGAGCAGTACTTC. This sequence encodes CASSFRDRDYEQYF. Variable domain in full (rest from reference TRBV5-1 and TRBJ2-7): KAGVTQTPRYLIKTRGQQVTLSCSPISGHRSVSWYQQTPGQGLQFLFEYFSETQRNKGNFPGRFSGRQFSNSRSEMNVSTLELGDSALYLCASSFRDRDYEQYFGPGTRLTVT.

This chain connects TRBV14 to TRBJ2-5; maybe TRBD2 (6 bases). Germline values: CDR1 SGHDN, CDR2 FVKESK. V was clipped by 2 bases and J by 7 bases, with 17 bases between them. The length of the CDR3 is 15 residues. The CDR3 loop reads CASSQSASAEGTQYF. Written as DNA, the CDR3 is TGTGCCAGCAGCCAATCGGCTAGCGCGGAGGGGACCCAGTACTTC. Full variable domain (rest looked up from reference TRBV14 and TRBJ2-5): EAGVTQFPSHSVIEKGQTVTLRCDPISGHDNLYWYRRVMGKEIKFLLHFVKESKQDESGMPNNRFLAERTGGTYSTLKVQPAELEDSGVYFCASSQSASAEGTQYFGPGTRLLVL.

V and J are TRBV11-2 and TRBJ2-7, with 8 bases matching TRBD1. The J segment lost 2 bases and the V segment lost 1 base, leaving 4 bases of the junction unmatched. Germline lookup yields CDR1 SGHAT and CDR2 FQNNGV. This CDR3 has 15 amino acids. CDR3 sequence (DNA): TGTGCCAGCAGCTTAGGCTCAGGGGGCCCCTACGAGCAGTACTTC. This translates into CASSLGSGGPYEQYF.

CDR3 region: CASSESVNRGELFF. CDR3 bases: TGCGCCAGCAGTGAGTCGGTGAACAGGGGGGAGCTGTTTTTT. The rearrangement links TRBV10-1 to TRBJ2-2, with D possibly matching TRBD1 (5 bases). Germline values: CDR1 WNHNN, CDR2 SYGVQD (reference sequence). The V end lost 0 bases, the J end lost 8 bases, and 10 bases lay between the germline ends. The length of the CDR3 is 14 residues.